The clone carrying this T cell receptor (beta chain) was seen only a few times. The target antigen is unknown. The data originate from a study of OX40 agonist ivuxolimab in advanced cancers. Overall study: Ivuxolimab was delivered to patients intravenously every 2 weeks at doses spanning 0.01 to 10 mg/kg. Participants, 75% to 90% male, averaged roughly 60 years of age, ranging from 23 to 79. Findings and limits, study-wide: At 0.1 to 3.0 mg/kg and by week 6, clonal expansion occurred in CD4+ and CD8+ blood T cells.

Profiling relied on immunoSEQ multiplex PCR, and the TCRdb table lists in-frame clones only, not all of them. Among around 18,000 clones, over 60% were seen once, and the ten largest hold approximately 24%. With autoimmune disease history or systemic immunosuppression, patients were excluded. Trimming left V 7 bases short and J 2 bases short, with 17 bases between. The CDR3 is 15 residues long. From germline, CDR1 is WNHNN and CDR2 SYGVQD (reference sequence). The receptor comes from an adult with an advanced solid tumor such as melanoma, head and neck, liver or kidney cancer. The sequencing used CD4+ or CD8+ T cells sorted from blood, collected in a trial of the OX40 agonist ivuxolimab. The chain has TRBV10-1 and TRBJ2-5; TRBD2 is a possible D gene (7 bases). Here the CDR3 reads CASTFRGGVQETQYF. CDR3 nucleotides: TGCGCCAGCACCTTCCGCGGGGGCGTTCAAGAGACCCAGTACTTC.